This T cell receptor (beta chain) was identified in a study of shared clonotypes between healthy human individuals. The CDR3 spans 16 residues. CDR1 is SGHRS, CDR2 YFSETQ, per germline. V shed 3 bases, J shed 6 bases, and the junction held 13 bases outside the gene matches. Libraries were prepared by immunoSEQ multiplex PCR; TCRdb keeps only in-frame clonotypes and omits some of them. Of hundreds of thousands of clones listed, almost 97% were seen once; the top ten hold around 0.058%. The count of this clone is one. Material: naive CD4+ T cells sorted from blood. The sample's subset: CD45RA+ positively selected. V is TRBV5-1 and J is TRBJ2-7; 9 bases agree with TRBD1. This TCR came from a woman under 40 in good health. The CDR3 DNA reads TGCGCCAGCAGCTGGTTCACCGGGACAGGGCAAGGCGAGCAGTACTTC. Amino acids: CASSWFTGTGQGEQYF.